This T cell receptor beta chain appears in the sequencing data of a study of cytotoxic CD8 clonotypes in ibrutinib-treated CLL. Study-level results: Contraction or stability on treatment was seen for public clonotypes, which were uncommon.

J was trimmed by 2 bases and V by 5 bases; bases with no gene match: 9. CDR1 LNHNV and CDR2 YYDKDF come from the germline V gene (reference sequence). This CDR3 spans 16 amino acids. A note on this clone: Its antigen is unknown.

Measured with immunoSEQ multiplex PCR; TCRdb has only the in-frame clones, and not every one. The data show approximately 46,000 clones, 55% to 75% seen once. The V call is TRBV15, the J call TRBJ2-5; 9 nucleotides align to TRBD1. The specimen was PBMCs, collected after 12 months of ibrutinib treatment. The clonotype originates from a human donor with chronic lymphocytic leukemia. CDR3 DNA: TGTGCCACCAGCGGCGCGGGACAGGGAAGGCAAGAGACCCAGTACTTC. This codes for CATSGAGQGRQETQYF. The entire variable domain, with the rest obtained from reference TRBV15 and TRBJ2-5, is as follows: DAMVIQNPRYQVTQFGKPVTLSCSQTLNHNVMYWYQQKSSQAPKLLFHYYDKDFNNEADTPDNFQSRRPNTSFCFLDIRSPGLGDTAMYLCATSGAGQGRQETQYFGPGTRLLVL.